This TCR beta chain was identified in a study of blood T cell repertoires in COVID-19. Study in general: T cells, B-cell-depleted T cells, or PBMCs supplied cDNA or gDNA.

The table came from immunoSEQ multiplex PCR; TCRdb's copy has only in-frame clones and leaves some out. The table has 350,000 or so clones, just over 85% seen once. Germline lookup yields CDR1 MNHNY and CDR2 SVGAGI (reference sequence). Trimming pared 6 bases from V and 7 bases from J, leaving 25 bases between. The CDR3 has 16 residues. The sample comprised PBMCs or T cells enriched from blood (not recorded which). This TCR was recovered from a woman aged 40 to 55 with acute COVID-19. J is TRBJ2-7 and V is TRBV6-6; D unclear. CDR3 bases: TGTGCCAGCAGCCCCGGTCTCTCTACCCTAAATGTTGAGCAGTACTTC. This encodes CASSPGLSTLNVEQYF.